This T cell receptor beta chain originates from a study of blood T cell repertoires in COVID-19. About the research overall: In each case, the material was cDNA or gDNA derived from T cells, B-cell-depleted T cells, or PBMCs.

The CDR3 has 15 amino acids. The ends were cut back, 1 base at V and 2 bases at J, with 11 bases in the middle. Germline CDR1 SGHDT, CDR2 YYEEEE. The repertoire was sequenced with immunoSEQ multiplex PCR; TCRdb's copy has only in-frame clones and lacks some. The sample comprises under 100,000 clones, about 92% of which are singletons, and roughly 6.4% rests with the top ten. This clone appeared a single time. The chain employs TRBV5-6 and TRBJ2-3, with a possible D match to TRBD2 (5 bases). Sequenced input: peripheral blood. The receptor was derived from an older woman with active COVID-19. CDR3 residues: CASSLKPRVTDTQYF. Written as DNA, the CDR3 is TGTGCCAGCAGCTTGAAACCGAGGGTCACAGATACGCAGTATTTT.